The 15 T cell receptor beta chains below were found in one sample sequenced in a study of T cells in Graves' hyperthyroidism and ophthalmopathy. The source material, RNA transcripts, was used to amplify TCR beta CDR3 regions. HTBI primers were the set used in a first-round RT-PCR of the TCR CDR3. TCRdb re-analysed the multiplex PCR reads in MiXCR, keeping a single row per CDR3 protein. This sample has approximately 520,000 distinct CDR3 sequences, with roughly 20% found just once. Specimen: blood. Receptors were obtained from a man aged 18 to 35 with Graves' hyperthyroidism.

For this clonotype: One end of the junction varies from germline; a read error may be responsible. The chain joins TRBV12-3 or TRBV12-4 to TRBJ2-5, with D unclear. This CDR3 region has 13 residues. In DNA, the CDR3 is TGTGCCAGCAGTCAGAATCTTGCCGAGACCAAGTACTTC. Amino acid sequence: CASSQNLAETKYF.

The sample holds many counts of this clonotype. The chain's CDR3 is CAWSDPGGAGYEQYF. The CDR3 DNA is TGTGCCTGGAGTGATCCGGGCGGGGCCGGCTACGAGCAGTACTTC. The chain is built from TRBV30 and TRBJ2-7; possibly TRBD2 for D (6 bases). The CDR3 sequence is 15 residues long. Germline V CDR1 and CDR2: GTSNPN, SVGIG (reference sequence). V was clipped by 1 base and J by 3 bases, with 16 bases between them.

The gene calls are TRBV6-2 or TRBV6-3 and TRBJ1-5; no definite D call. Germline values: CDR1 MNHEY, CDR2 SVGEGT. Trimming removed 0 bases from V and 4 bases from J, with 16 bases in between. The CDR3 has 17 residues. As DNA, the CDR3 is TGTGCCAGCAGTTACTCGAAGTCCAGGAGGCTTAATCAGCCCCAGCATTTT. Its protein product is CASSYSKSRRLNQPQHF.

This clonotype came up once. DNA of the CDR3: TGCAGCGTTGTAGGCTTGGATAGGGGCTATGGCTACACCTTC. It translates to CSVVGLDRGYGYTF. The chain links TRBV29-1 to TRBJ1-2; possibly TRBD1 for D (5 bases). There are 14 residues in the CDR3. The germline CDR1 and CDR2 sequences are SQVTM and ANQGSEA. V gave up 4 bases and J gave up 4 bases, with 16 bases separating them.

The chain has TRBV7-3 and TRBJ1-2, with no clear D. V shed 2 bases and J shed 0 bases, with 7 bases lying between them. The CDR3 spans 14 residues. Germline-derived CDR1 and CDR2 are SGHTA and FQGTGA. This CDR3 reads CASSLEKTNYGYTF. CDR3 nucleotide sequence: TGTGCCAGCAGCTTAGAGAAAACTAACTATGGCTACACCTTC. The whole variable domain, filled in from reference TRBV7-3 and TRBJ1-2, reads GAGVSQTPSNKVTEKGKYVELRCDPISGHTALYWYRQSLGQGPEFLIYFQGTGAADDSGLPNDRFFAVRPEGSVSTLKIQRTERGDSAVYLCASSLEKTNYGYTFGSGTRLTVV.

This clonotype was counted many times. This chain links TRBV6-1 with TRBJ2-5, with unresolved D. The ends were cut back, 5 bases at V and 1 base at J, with 23 bases in the middle. CDR1 and CDR2 (germline): MNHNS, SASEGT. CDR3 length equals 18 residues. CDR3 in amino acids: CASSPYPIQLAPQETQYF. In DNA form, the CDR3 reads TGTGCCAGCAGTCCATACCCTATACAGCTGGCCCCCCAAGAGACCCAGTACTTC.

The sample holds many counts of this clonotype. The chain recombines TRBV12-3 or TRBV12-4 with TRBJ2-2; no clear D. The CDR3 spans 15 residues. Trimming left V 3 bases short and J 6 bases short, with 14 bases between. CDR3 sequence: CASSLSRFGPGELFF. The CDR3, as DNA: TGTGCCAGCAGTTTGAGTAGGTTTGGCCCCGGGGAGCTGTTTTTT.

This clonotype has ten or more counts. The chain carries TRBV9 and TRBJ1-5; weak D call: TRBD1 (5 bases). Trimming cost V 0 bases and J 3 bases, with 7 bases left between them. The CDR3 is 14 residues long. The germline gives CDR1 SGDLS, CDR2 YYNGEE. CDR3 region: CASSVGQNNQPQHF. The DNA of the CDR3 is TGTGCCAGCAGCGTAGGACAGAACAATCAGCCCCAGCATTTT.

The table lists this clonotype with many counts. The chain uses TRBV28 and TRBJ1-2, with 10 bases lining up with TRBD1. Trimming removed 5 bases from V and 8 bases from J; junction bases left unmatched: 11. This CDR3 has 15 residues. Per germline, CDR1 MDHEN and CDR2 SYDVKM. As DNA, the CDR3 is TGTGCCAGCAGTCTTTACCCCGGGACAGGGGACGGCTACACCTTC. Translated: CASSLYPGTGDGYTF.

At least ten counts were recorded for this clonotype. The CDR3 sequence: CASSPVREIEQYF. DNA for the CDR3: TGTGCCAGCAGCCCCGTGAGGGAAATAGAGCAGTACTTC. The chain carries TRBV13 and TRBJ2-7, with a weak D call TRBD2 (5 bases). Trimming removed 5 bases from V and 7 bases from J, with 15 bases in between. Germline V gene lookup returns CDR1 PRHDT and CDR2 FYEKMQ (reference sequence). This CDR3 comprises 13 residues.

This clonotype showed up many times. The rearrangement links TRBV6-5 to TRBJ2-7; 12 positions agree with TRBD2. The V gene's germline CDR1 is MNHEY and CDR2 SVGAGI. The CDR3 consists of 16 residues. Germline trimming cut 5 bases from V and 5 bases from J; bases unmatched to any gene: 10. For the CDR3, the DNA is TGTGCCAGCAGTCAGGGCCTAGCGGGGGGGCTAGACGAGCAGTACTTC. Protein product: CASSQGLAGGLDEQYF.

This clonotype was seen many times. The gene calls are TRBV6-1 and TRBJ2-5; weak D call: TRBD1 (6 bases). Germline V CDR1 and CDR2: MNHNS, SASEGT. Trimming pared 4 bases from V and 4 bases from J, leaving 13 bases between. The CDR3 loop spans 14 amino acids. For the CDR3, the DNA is TGTGCCAGCAGTGCCACAGGGTTGTCAGAGACCCAGTACTTC. This codes for CASSATGLSETQYF.

This clonotype was detected ten times or more. V usage is TRBV24-1 and J usage is TRBJ2-7; 9 nucleotides line up with TRBD1. The CDR3 is 14 amino acids. CDR1 and CDR2 from the germline V gene are KGHDR and SFDVKD. V shed 7 bases, J shed 5 bases, and the junction held 8 bases outside the gene matches. Here the CDR3 DNA reads TGTGCCACCAGCCCGGGACAGGGACCCAACGAGCAGTACTTC. Translated, it gives CATSPGQGPNEQYF.

This clonotype has only a few counts. V and J are TRBV28 and TRBJ1-5, with a possible D match to TRBD1 (5 bases). There are 16 residues in the CDR3. The V end lost 5 bases, the J end lost 0 bases, and 14 bases lay between the germline ends. CDR1 is MDHEN, CDR2 SYDVKM, per germline. Here the CDR3 reads CASSRHGGVSNQPQHF. For the CDR3, the DNA is TGTGCCAGCAGTAGACACGGGGGGGTTAGCAATCAGCCCCAGCATTTT. Full variable domain (remainder filled in from reference TRBV28 and TRBJ1-5): DVKVTQSSRYLVKRTGEKVFLECVQDMDHENMFWYRQDPGLGLRLIYFSYDVKMKEKGDIPEGYSVSREKKERFSLILESASTNQTSMYLCASSRHGGVSNQPQHFGDGTRLSIL.

Ten or more counts support this clonotype. The chain carries TRBV29-1 and TRBJ2-7; 8 positions agree with TRBD1. The germline gives CDR1 SQVTM, CDR2 ANQGSEA. The CDR3 is made up of 13 amino acids. V lost 5 bases to trimming and J lost 2 bases; unmatched junction nucleotides: 5. The CDR3 here is CSVQGAPTYEQYF. As DNA, the CDR3 is TGCAGCGTTCAGGGGGCGCCGACCTACGAGCAGTACTTC.